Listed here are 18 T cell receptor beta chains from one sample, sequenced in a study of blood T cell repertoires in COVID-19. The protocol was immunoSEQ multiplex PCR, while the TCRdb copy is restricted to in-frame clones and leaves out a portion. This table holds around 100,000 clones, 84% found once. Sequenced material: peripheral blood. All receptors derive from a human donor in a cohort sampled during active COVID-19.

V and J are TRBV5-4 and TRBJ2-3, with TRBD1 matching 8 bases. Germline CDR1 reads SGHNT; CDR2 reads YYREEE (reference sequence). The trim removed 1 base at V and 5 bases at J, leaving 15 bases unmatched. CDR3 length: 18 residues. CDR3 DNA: TGTGCCAGCAGCTTGTTCTCGTTGCGGCAGGGGGCGATAGATACGCAGTATTTT. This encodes CASSLFSLRQGAIDTQYF.

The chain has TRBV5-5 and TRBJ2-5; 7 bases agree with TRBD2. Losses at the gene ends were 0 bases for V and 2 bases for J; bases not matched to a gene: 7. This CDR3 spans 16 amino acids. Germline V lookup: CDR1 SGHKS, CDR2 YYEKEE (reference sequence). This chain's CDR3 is CASSLVPASGQETQYF. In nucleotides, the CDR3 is TGTGCCAGCAGCTTGGTCCCTGCTAGCGGTCAAGAGACCCAGTACTTC.

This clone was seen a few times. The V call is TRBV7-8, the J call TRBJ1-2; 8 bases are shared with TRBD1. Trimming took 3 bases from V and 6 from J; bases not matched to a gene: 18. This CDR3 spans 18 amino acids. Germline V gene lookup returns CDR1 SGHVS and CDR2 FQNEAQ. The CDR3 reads CASSFIVVLTGEFHGYTF. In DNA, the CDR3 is TGTGCCAGCAGCTTTATTGTCGTTTTGACAGGGGAGTTCCATGGCTACACCTTC.

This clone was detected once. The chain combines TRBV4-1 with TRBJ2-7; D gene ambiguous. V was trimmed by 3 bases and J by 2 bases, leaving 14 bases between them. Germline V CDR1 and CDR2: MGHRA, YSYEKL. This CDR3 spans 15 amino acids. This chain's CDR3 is CASSHGSGTPYEQYF. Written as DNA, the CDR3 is TGCGCCAGCAGCCATGGGTCAGGAACCCCCTACGAGCAGTACTTC.

CDR3 nucleotides: TGTGCCAGCAGCTCTAGCGGGAGTCTAGCAGATACGCAGTATTTT. It translates to CASSSSGSLADTQYF. J is TRBJ2-3 and V is TRBV11-3; 10 bases line up with TRBD2. V shed 4 bases, J shed 4 bases, and the junction held 5 bases outside the gene matches. Per germline, CDR1 SGHNT and CDR2 YENEEA. The CDR3 extends over 15 amino acids.

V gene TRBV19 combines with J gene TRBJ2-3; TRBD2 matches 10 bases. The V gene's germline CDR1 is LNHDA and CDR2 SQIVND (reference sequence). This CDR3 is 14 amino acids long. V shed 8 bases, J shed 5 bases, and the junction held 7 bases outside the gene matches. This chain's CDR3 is CASVGAGGLDTQYF. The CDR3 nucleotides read TGTGCCAGTGTTGGAGCGGGAGGGTTAGATACGCAGTATTTT.

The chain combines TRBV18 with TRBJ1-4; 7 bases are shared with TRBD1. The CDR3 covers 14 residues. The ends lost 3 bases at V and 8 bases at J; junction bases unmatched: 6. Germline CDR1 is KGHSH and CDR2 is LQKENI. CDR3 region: CASSPGQVGEKLFF. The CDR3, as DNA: TGTGCCAGCTCACCTGGACAGGTTGGGGAAAAACTGTTTTTT.

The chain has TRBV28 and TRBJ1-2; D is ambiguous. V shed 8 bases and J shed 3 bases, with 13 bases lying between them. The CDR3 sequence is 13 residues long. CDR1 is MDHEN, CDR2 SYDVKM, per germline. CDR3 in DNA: TGTGCCAGCCTCCGGGGTGGGTACTATGGCTACACCTTC. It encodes CASLRGGYYGYTF.

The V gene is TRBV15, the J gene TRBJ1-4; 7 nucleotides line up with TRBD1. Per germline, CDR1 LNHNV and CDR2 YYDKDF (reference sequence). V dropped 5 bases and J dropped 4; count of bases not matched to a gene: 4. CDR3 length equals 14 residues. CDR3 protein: CATSSTGLNEKLFF. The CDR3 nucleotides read TGTGCCACCAGCTCGACAGGGCTTAATGAAAAACTGTTTTTT.

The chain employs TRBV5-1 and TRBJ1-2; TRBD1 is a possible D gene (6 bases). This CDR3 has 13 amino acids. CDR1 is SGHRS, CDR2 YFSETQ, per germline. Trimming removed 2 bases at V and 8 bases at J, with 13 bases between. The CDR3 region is CASSFTGPEGYTF. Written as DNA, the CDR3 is TGCGCCAGCAGCTTTACAGGGCCTGAGGGCTACACCTTC.

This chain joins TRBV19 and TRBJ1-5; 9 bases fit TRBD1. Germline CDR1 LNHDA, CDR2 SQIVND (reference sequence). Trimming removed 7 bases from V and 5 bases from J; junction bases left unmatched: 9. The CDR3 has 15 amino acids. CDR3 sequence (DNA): TGTGCCAGTACCTTGGACAGGGGAGGGTATCAGCCCCAGCATTTT. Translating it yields CASTLDRGGYQPQHF.

The chain's CDR3 is CASSPPQGDSPYNEQFF. The CDR3 DNA reads TGTGCCAGTAGTCCCCCACAGGGCGATAGTCCCTACAATGAGCAGTTCTTC. The V call is TRBV19, the J call TRBJ2-1; D is possibly TRBD1 (6 bases). Germline V CDR1 and CDR2: LNHDA, SQIVND (reference sequence). This CDR3 has 17 amino acids. Trimming stripped 5 bases from V and 2 bases from J, with 19 bases between.

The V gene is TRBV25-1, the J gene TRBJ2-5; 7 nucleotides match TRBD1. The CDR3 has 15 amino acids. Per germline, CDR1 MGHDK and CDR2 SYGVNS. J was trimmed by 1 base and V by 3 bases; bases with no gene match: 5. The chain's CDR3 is CASSDDRDSQETQYF. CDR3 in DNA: TGTGCCAGCAGTGACGACCGGGACAGCCAAGAGACCCAGTACTTC. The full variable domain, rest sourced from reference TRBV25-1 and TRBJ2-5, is EADIYQTPRYLVIGTGKKITLECSQTMGHDKMYWYQQDPGMELHLIHYSYGVNSTEKGDLSSESTVSRIRTEHFPLTLESARPSHTSQYLCASSDDRDSQETQYFGPGTRLLVL.

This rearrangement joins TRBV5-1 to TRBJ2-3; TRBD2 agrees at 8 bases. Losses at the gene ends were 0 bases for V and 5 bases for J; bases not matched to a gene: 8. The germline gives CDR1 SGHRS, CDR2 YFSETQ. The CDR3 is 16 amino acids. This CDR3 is CASSLEGTRGGDTQYF. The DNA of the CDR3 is TGCGCCAGCAGCTTGGAAGGGACTAGAGGTGGAGATACGCAGTATTTT.

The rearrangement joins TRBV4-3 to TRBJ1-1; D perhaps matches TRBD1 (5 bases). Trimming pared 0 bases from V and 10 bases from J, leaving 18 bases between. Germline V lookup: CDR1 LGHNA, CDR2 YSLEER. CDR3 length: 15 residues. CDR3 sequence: CASSQDGDRSWGAFF. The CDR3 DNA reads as TGCGCCAGCAGCCAAGATGGAGACAGAAGCTGGGGAGCTTTCTTT.

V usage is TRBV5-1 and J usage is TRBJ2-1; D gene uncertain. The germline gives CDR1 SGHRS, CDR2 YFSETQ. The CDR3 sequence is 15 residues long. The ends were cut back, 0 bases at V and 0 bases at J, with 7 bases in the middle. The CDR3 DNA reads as TGCGCCAGCAGCTTGGTACTGAGCTCCTACAATGAGCAGTTCTTC. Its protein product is CASSLVLSSYNEQFF.

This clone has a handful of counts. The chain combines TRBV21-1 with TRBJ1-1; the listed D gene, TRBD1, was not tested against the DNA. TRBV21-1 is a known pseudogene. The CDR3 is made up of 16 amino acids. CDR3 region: CASSKGRQGMNTEAFF. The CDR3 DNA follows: TGTGCCAGCAGCAAAGGGCGACAGGGCATGAACACTGAAGCTTTCTTT.

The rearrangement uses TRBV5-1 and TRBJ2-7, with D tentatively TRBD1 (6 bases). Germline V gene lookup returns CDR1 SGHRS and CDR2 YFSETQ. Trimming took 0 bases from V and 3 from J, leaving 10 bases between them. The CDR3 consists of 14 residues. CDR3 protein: CASSLVSGVYEQYF. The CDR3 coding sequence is TGCGCCAGCAGCTTGGTGTCAGGGGTCTACGAGCAGTACTTC.